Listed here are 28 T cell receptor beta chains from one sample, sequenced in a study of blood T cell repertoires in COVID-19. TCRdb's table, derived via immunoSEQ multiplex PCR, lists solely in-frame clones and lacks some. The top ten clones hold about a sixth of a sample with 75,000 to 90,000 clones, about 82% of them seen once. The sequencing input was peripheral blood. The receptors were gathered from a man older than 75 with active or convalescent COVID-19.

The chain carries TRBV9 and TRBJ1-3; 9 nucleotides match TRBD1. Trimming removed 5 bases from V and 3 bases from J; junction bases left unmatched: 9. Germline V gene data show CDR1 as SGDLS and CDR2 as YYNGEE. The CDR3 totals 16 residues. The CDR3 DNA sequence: TGTGCCAGCAGTCCAAGGACAGGGGCAGGTGGAAACACCATATATTTT. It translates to CASSPRTGAGGNTIYF.

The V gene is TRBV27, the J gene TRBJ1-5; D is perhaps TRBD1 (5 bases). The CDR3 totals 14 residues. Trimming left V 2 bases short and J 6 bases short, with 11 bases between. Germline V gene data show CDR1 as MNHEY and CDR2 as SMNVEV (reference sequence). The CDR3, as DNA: TGTGCCAGCAGTTTAGCACAGGTTGGTCAGCCCCAGCATTTT. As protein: CASSLAQVGQPQHF.

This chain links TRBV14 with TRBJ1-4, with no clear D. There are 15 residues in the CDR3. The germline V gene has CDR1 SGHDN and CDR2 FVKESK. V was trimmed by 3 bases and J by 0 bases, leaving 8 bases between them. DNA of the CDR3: TGTGCCAGCAGCCATCGACTAGCAACTAATGAAAAACTGTTTTTT. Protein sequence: CASSHRLATNEKLFF.

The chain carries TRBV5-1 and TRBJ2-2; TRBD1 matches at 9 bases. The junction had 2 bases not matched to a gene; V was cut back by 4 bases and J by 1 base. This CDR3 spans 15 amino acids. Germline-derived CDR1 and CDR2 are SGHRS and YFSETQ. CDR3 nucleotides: TGCGCCAGCAGCGGGACAGGGAAGAACACCGGGGAGCTGTTTTTT. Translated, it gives CASSGTGKNTGELFF.

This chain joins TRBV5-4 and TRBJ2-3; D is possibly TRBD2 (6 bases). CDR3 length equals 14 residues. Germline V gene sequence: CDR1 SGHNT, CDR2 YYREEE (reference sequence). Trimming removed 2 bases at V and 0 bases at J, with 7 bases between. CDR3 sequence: CASSFAGSTDTQYF. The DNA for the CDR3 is TGTGCCAGCAGCTTCGCGGGGAGCACAGATACGCAGTATTTT.

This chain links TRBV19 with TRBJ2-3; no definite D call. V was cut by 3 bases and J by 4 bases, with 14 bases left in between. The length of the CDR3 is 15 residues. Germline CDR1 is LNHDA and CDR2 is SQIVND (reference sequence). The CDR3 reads CASSISPFPPDTQYF. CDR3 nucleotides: TGTGCCAGTAGTATTTCCCCTTTCCCCCCAGATACGCAGTATTTT. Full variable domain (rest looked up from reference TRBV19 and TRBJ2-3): DGGITQSPKYLFRKEGQNVTLSCEQNLNHDAMYWYRQDPGQGLRLIYYSQIVNDFQKGDIAEGYSVSREKKESFPLTVTSAQKNPTAFYLCASSISPFPPDTQYFGPGTRLTVL.

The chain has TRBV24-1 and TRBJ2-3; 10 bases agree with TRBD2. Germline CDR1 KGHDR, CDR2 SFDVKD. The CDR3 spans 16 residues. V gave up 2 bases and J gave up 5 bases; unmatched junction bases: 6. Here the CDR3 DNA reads TGTGCCACCAGTGATTCAGCGGGGGGGCGTAGAGATACGCAGTATTTT. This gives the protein CATSDSAGGRRDTQYF.

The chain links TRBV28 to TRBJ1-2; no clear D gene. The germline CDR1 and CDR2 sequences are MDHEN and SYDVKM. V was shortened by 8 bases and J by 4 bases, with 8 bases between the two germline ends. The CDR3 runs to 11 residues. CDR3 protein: CASQYTYGYTF. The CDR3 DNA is TGTGCCAGCCAATACACCTATGGCTACACCTTC.

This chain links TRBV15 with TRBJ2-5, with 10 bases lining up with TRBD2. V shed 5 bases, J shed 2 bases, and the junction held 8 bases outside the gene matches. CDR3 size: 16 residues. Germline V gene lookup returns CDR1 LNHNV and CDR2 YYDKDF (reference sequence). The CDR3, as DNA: TGTGCCACCAGCCGAAACCTAGCGGGGGCTCAAGAGACCCAGTACTTC. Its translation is CATSRNLAGAQETQYF.

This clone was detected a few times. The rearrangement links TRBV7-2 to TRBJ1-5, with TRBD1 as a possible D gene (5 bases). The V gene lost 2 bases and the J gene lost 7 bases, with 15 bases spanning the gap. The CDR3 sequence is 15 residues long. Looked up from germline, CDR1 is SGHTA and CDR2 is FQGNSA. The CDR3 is CASSLSPLRGQPQHF. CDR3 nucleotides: TGTGCCAGCAGCTTATCACCGTTAAGGGGACAGCCCCAGCATTTT.

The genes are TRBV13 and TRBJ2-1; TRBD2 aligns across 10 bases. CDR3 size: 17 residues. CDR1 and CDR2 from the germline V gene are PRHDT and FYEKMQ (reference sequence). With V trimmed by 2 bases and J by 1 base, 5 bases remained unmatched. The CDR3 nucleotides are TGTGCCAGCAGCTTACGCTTGACTAGCGGGTCCTACAATGAGCAGTTCTTC. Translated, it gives CASSLRLTSGSYNEQFF.

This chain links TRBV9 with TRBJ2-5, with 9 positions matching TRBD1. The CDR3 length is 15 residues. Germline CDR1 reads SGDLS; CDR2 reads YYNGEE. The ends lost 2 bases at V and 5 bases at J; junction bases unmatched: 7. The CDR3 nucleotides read TGTGCCAGCAGCGTCGGACAGGGGAGGGTGGAGACCCAGTACTTC. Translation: CASSVGQGRVETQYF.

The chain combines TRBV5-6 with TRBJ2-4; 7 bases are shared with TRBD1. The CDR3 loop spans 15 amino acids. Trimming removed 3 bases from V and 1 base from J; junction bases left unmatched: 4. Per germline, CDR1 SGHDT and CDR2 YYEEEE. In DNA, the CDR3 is TGTGCCAGCAGCTGGCAGGGGGTGGCCAAAAACATTCAGTACTTC. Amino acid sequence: CASSWQGVAKNIQYF. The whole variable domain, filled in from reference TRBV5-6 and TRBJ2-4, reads DAGVTQSPTHLIKTRGQQVTLRCSPKSGHDTVSWYQQALGQGPQFIFQYYEEEERQRGNFPDRFSGHQFPNYSSELNVNALLLGDSALYLCASSWQGVAKNIQYFGAGTRLSVL.

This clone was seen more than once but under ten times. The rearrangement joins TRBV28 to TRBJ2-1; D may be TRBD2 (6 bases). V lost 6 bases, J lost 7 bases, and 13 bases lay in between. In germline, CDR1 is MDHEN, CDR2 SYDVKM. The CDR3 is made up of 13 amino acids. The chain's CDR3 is CASRPGTPNEQFF. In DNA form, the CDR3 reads TGTGCCAGCAGGCCCGGGACTCCTAATGAGCAGTTCTTC.

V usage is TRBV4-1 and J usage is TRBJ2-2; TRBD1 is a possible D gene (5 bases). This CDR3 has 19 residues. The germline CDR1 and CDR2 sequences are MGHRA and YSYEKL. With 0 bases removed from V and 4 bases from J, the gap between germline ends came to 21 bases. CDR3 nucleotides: TGCGCCAGCAGCCAAGATCCCCCAGGGTATTATTCAGTCACCGGGGAGCTGTTTTTT. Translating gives CASSQDPPGYYSVTGELFF.

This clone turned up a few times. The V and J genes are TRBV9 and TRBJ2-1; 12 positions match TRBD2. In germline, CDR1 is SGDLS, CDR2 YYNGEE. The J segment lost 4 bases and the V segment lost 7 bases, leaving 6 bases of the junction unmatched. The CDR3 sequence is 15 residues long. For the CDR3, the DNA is TGTGCCAGCGGACTAGGGACTAGCGGGTACAATGAGCAGTTCTTC. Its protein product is CASGLGTSGYNEQFF. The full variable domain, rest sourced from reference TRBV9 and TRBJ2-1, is DSGVTQTPKHLITATGQRVTLRCSPRSGDLSVYWYQQSLDQGLQFLIQYYNGEERAKGNILERFSAQQFPDLHSELNLSSLELGDSALYFCASGLGTSGYNEQFFGPGTRLTVL.

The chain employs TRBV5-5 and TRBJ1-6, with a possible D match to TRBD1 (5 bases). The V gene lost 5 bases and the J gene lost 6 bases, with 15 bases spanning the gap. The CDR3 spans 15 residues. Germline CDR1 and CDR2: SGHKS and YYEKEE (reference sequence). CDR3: CASRHTGGVNSPLHF. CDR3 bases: TGTGCCAGCAGGCACACGGGGGGGGTTAATTCACCCCTCCACTTT.

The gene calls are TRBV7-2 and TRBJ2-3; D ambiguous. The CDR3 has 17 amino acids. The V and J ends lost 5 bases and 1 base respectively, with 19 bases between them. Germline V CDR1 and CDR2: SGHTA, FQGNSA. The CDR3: CASSPRSASLRTDTQYF. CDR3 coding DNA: TGTGCCAGCAGCCCTCGAAGCGCCTCTCTCCGCACAGATACGCAGTATTTT.

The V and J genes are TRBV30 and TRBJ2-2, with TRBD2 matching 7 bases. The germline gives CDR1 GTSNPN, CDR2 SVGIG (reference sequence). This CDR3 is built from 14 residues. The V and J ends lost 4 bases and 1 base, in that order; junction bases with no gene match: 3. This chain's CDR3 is CAWTGGGNTGELFF. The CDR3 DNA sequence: TGTGCCTGGACCGGCGGGGGGAACACCGGGGAGCTGTTTTTT.

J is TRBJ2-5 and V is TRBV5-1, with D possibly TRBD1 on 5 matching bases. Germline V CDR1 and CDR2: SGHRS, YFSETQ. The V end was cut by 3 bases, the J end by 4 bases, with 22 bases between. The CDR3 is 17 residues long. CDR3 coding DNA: TGCGCCAGCAGCTCAAAAGTCTACGGCAGGGCTATAGAGACCCAGTACTTC. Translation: CASSSKVYGRAIETQYF.

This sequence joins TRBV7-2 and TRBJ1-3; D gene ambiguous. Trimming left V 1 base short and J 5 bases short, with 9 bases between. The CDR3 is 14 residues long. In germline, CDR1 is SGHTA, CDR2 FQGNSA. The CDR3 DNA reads TGTGCCAGCAGCTTAGTGGCTCCCCGAAACACCATATATTTT. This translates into CASSLVAPRNTIYF.

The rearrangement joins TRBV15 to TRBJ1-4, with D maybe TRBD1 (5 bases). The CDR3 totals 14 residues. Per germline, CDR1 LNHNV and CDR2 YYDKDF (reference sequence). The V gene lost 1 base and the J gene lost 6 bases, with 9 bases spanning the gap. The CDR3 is CATSRGRVDEKLFF. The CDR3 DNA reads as TGTGCCACCAGCAGAGGCAGGGTCGATGAAAAACTGTTTTTT.

CDR3 in DNA: TGCGCCAGCAGCTTGACAGCAGCAACTAATGAAAAACTGTTTTTT. Residues: CASSLTAATNEKLFF. This rearrangement joins TRBV5-1 to TRBJ1-4, with D uncertain. Germline V gene sequence: CDR1 SGHRS, CDR2 YFSETQ. This CDR3 has 15 amino acids. V gave up 1 base and J gave up 0 bases, with 7 bases separating them.

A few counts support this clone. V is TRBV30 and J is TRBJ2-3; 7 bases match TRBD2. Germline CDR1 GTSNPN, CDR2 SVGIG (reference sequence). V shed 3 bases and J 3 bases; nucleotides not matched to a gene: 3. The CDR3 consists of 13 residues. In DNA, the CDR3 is TGTGCCTGGAGCTGGCGGGAGACAGATACGCAGTATTTT. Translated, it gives CAWSWRETDTQYF.

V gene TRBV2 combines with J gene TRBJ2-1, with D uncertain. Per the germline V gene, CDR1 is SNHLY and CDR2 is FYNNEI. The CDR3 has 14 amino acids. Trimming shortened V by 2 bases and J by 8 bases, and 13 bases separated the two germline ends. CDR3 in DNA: TGTGCCAGCAGTGAAAACGGGTTAGCCCATGAGCAGTTCTTC. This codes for CASSENGLAHEQFF.

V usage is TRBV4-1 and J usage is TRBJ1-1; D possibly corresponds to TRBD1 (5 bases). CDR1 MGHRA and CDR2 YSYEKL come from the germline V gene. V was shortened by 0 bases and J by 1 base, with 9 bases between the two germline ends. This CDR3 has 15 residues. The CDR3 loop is CASSQDGGQNTEAFF. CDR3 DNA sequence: TGCGCCAGCAGCCAAGACGGCGGACAGAACACTGAAGCTTTCTTT.

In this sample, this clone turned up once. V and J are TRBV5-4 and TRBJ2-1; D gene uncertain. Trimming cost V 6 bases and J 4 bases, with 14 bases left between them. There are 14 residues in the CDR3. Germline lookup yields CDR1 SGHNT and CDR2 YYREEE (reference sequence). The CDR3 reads CASTSPDGYNEQFF. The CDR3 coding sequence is TGTGCCAGCACCTCTCCAGACGGGTACAATGAGCAGTTCTTC.

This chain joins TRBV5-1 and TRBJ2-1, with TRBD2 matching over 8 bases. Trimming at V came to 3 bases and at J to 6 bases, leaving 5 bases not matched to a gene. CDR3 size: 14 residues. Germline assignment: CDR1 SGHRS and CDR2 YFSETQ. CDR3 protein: CASSWVAGSNEQFF. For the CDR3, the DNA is TGCGCCAGCAGCTGGGTAGCGGGGAGCAATGAGCAGTTCTTC.